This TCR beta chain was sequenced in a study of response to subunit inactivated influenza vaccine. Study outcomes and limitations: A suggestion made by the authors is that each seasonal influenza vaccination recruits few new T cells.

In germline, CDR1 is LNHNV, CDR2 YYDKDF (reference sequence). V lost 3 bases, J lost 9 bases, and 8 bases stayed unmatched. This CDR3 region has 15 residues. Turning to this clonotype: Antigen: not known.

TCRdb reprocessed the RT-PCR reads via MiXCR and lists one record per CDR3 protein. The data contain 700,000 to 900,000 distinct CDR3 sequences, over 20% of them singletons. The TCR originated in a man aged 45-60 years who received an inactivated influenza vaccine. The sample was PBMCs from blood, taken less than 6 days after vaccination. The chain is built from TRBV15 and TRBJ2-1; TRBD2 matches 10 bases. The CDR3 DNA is TGTGCCACCAGCAGGGGAGCGGGAGGGCCGGGTGAGCAGTTCTTC. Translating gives CATSRGAGGPGEQFF.